The 19 T cell receptor beta chains presented below share a single source sample, sequenced in a study of cytomegalovirus exposure and HLA in healthy donors. The PCR made use of 60 Vbeta and 13 Jbeta primers. The assay was immunoSEQ multiplex PCR, and TCRdb's table has in-frame clones only and misses some. Recorded for this sample: 100,000 to 150,000 clones. Sequencing was performed on PBMCs. The source is a man aged 25 to 40 in good health and CMV-seronegative.

The chain uses TRBV5-4 and TRBJ2-7; tentative D call: TRBD2 (6 bases). The CDR3 loop spans 15 amino acids. Germline CDR1 is SGHNT and CDR2 is YYREEE (reference sequence). The V and J ends lost 0 bases and 3 bases respectively, with 13 bases between them. The chain's CDR3 is CASSLGAGSGYEQYF. CDR3 nucleotide sequence: TGTGCCAGCAGCTTGGGGGCGGGAAGTGGCTACGAGCAGTACTTC. The full variable domain, completed using reference TRBV5-4 and TRBJ2-7, is ETGVTQSPTHLIKTRGQQVTLRCSSQSGHNTVSWYQQALGQGPQFIFQYYREEENGRGNFPPRFSGLQFPNYSSELNVNALELDDSALYLCASSLGAGSGYEQYFGPGTRLTVT.

The chain is built from TRBV6-4 and TRBJ2-1; 7 nucleotides align to TRBD2. The CDR3 is 17 amino acids. Unmatched junction bases numbered 12, after V lost 4 bases and J lost 3 bases. Germline values: CDR1 MRHNA, CDR2 SNTAGT. In DNA, the CDR3 is TGTGCCAGCAGTGCGTCTGGGGCTAGCGGTCACTACAATGAGCAGTTCTTC. Its translation is CASSASGASGHYNEQFF.

The chain employs TRBV6-5 and TRBJ1-4; D remains ambiguous. Per germline, CDR1 MNHEY and CDR2 SVGAGI. Between the trimmed V and J ends, which lost 0 bases and 7 bases, there was a span of 12 bases. There are 15 residues in the CDR3. The CDR3 DNA is TGTGCCAGCAGTTACTCTAATCTAGTGGGTGAAAAACTGTTTTTT. This translates into CASSYSNLVGEKLFF.

The chain uses TRBV30 and TRBJ2-7; 14 bases are shared with TRBD2. Unmatched junction bases numbered 19, after V lost 4 bases and J lost 2 bases. This CDR3 region has 20 residues. CDR1 and CDR2 (germline): GTSNPN, SVGIG (reference sequence). CDR3 sequence: CAWTVVGGLAGVLFPYEQYF. CDR3 coding DNA: TGTGCCTGGACCGTAGTAGGGGGACTAGCGGGAGTTCTCTTCCCCTACGAGCAGTACTTC.

The genes are TRBV29-1 and TRBJ2-7, with 10 bases aligning to TRBD2. Germline V lookup: CDR1 SQVTM, CDR2 ANQGSEA. The V gene end was trimmed by 5 bases and the J gene end by 3 bases; junction bases not matched to a gene: 10. The CDR3 totals 15 residues. CDR3: CSVLASGRGSYEQYF. In nucleotides, the CDR3 is TGCAGCGTTTTGGCTAGCGGGAGAGGAAGCTACGAGCAGTACTTC.

The genes are TRBV2 and TRBJ2-7; D ambiguous. Germline V gene sequence: CDR1 SNHLY, CDR2 FYNNEI. V lost 6 bases and J lost 6, with 9 bases in between. CDR3 size: 11 residues. CDR3 sequence (DNA): TGTGCCAGCAGGTCTTCGGTCGAGCAGTACTTC. Translating it yields CASRSSVEQYF.

The chain recombines TRBV5-6 with TRBJ2-7, with D possibly TRBD2 on 7 matching bases. The CDR3 has 14 amino acids. V was pared by 1 base and J by 6 bases, with 14 bases between. Germline V gives CDR1 SGHDT, CDR2 YYEEEE. CDR3 coding DNA: TGTGCCAGCAGCTTGCGGGGGGCCGGGTCCGAGCAGTACTTC. It specifies CASSLRGAGSEQYF.

V gene TRBV6-5 combines with J gene TRBJ2-1, with 7 nucleotides matching TRBD1. The J segment lost 7 bases and the V segment lost 9 bases, leaving 9 bases of the junction unmatched. This CDR3 spans 13 amino acids. CDR1 MNHEY and CDR2 SVGAGI come from the germline V gene. CDR3 loop: CASEGASGNEQFF. In DNA form, the CDR3 reads TGTGCCAGTGAGGGGGCGTCTGGAAATGAGCAGTTCTTC.

V and J are TRBV7-9 and TRBJ1-2; D gene uncertain. Trimming removed 1 base at V and 6 bases at J, with 15 bases between. This CDR3 has 15 residues. The V gene's germline CDR1 is SEHNR and CDR2 FQNEAQ (reference sequence). The CDR3 sequence: CASSLGSTSQDGYTF. DNA for the CDR3: TGTGCCAGCAGCTTAGGATCTACCTCGCAGGATGGCTACACCTTC.

The chain is built from TRBV6-5 and TRBJ1-2; D ambiguous. Germline V gives CDR1 MNHEY, CDR2 SVGAGI. The CDR3 totals 15 residues. Trimming cost V 0 bases and J 2 bases, with 10 bases left between them. DNA of the CDR3: TGTGCCAGCAGTTACTCGGAACGGAGCAACTATGGCTACACCTTC. It encodes CASSYSERSNYGYTF.

The V gene is TRBV11-1, the J gene TRBJ1-5; tentative D call: TRBD1 (6 bases). The CDR3 extends over 15 amino acids. Trimming took 4 bases from V and 6 from J, leaving 16 bases between them. Germline V gene lookup returns CDR1 SGHAT and CDR2 FQDESV (reference sequence). The CDR3 here is CASSSGRGPSQPQHF. The CDR3 DNA reads as TGTGCCAGCAGCTCAGGGCGGGGGCCGAGTCAGCCCCAGCATTTT.

The chain employs TRBV27 and TRBJ1-2, with 10 bases identical to TRBD1. The CDR3 is made up of 16 amino acids. V lost 0 bases and J lost 1; bases outside the gene matches: 2. From germline, CDR1 is MNHEY and CDR2 SMNVEV (reference sequence). As DNA, the CDR3 is TGTGCCAGCAGTTTATCGGGACAGGGGAGTAACTATGGCTACACCTTC. It specifies CASSLSGQGSNYGYTF.

J is TRBJ2-7 and V is TRBV7-9; D remains ambiguous. The V gene's germline CDR1 is SEHNR and CDR2 FQNEAQ (reference sequence). The CDR3 contains 11 residues. The V end was cut by 6 bases, the J end by 4 bases, with 7 bases between. This CDR3 is CASRADYEQYF. Here the CDR3 DNA reads TGTGCCAGCAGAGCCGATTACGAGCAGTACTTC.

The rearrangement links TRBV4-1 to TRBJ2-1; 14 bases fit TRBD2. The ends lost 0 bases at V and 6 bases at J; junction bases unmatched: 7. Germline V gives CDR1 MGHRA, CDR2 YSYEKL. The CDR3 extends over 18 amino acids. The CDR3 nucleotides read TGCGCCAGCAGCCAAGAGATAAGGGGACTAGCGGGAGTCAATGAGCAGTTCTTC. Translation: CASSQEIRGLAGVNEQFF.

The rearrangement uses TRBV28 and TRBJ2-1, with a tentative D call TRBD1 (6 bases). This CDR3 has 13 amino acids. The V gene's germline CDR1 is MDHEN and CDR2 SYDVKM. V was pared by 6 bases and J by 3 bases, with 9 bases between. The CDR3 sequence is CASRWDNYNEQFF. The CDR3 bases are TGTGCCAGCAGGTGGGACAACTACAATGAGCAGTTCTTC.

This chain connects TRBV18 to TRBJ2-5, with D possibly being TRBD1 (6 bases). V was trimmed by 0 bases and J by 2 bases, leaving 10 bases between them. Germline CDR1 and CDR2: KGHSH and LQKENI. The CDR3 length is 15 residues. CDR3 amino acids: CASSPPRGGQETQYF. CDR3 in DNA: TGTGCCAGCTCACCACCCAGGGGTGGGCAAGAGACCCAGTACTTC.

V gene TRBV21-1 combines with J gene TRBJ2-1; TRBD1 is the table's D call, not checked against the DNA. TRBV21-1 has pseudogene status. This CDR3 is built from 16 residues. CDR3 residues: CASSPLGQGLGNEQFF. CDR3 bases: TGTGCCAGCAGCCCACTAGGACAGGGGTTAGGCAATGAGCAGTTCTTC.

The rearrangement joins TRBV5-4 to TRBJ2-7; TRBD2 matches at 10 bases. From germline, CDR1 is SGHNT and CDR2 YYREEE (reference sequence). This CDR3 is built from 14 residues. Trimming took 4 bases from V and 5 from J; bases not matched to a gene: 6. CDR3 nucleotide sequence: TGTGCCAGCAGCCCTAGCGGGAGTGGGGACGAGCAGTACTTC. This translates into CASSPSGSGDEQYF.

This sequence joins TRBV7-9 and TRBJ1-1; D remains unclear. Trimming pared 5 bases from V and 1 base from J, leaving 11 bases between. There are 14 residues in the CDR3. Germline-derived CDR1 and CDR2 are SEHNR and FQNEAQ (reference sequence). CDR3 residues: CASSLDGKNTEAFF. Here the CDR3 DNA reads TGTGCCAGCAGCCTTGACGGGAAGAACACTGAAGCTTTCTTT.